This is a list of T cell receptor beta chains from one sample in a study of response to subunit inactivated influenza vaccine. TCRdb reprocessed the RT-PCR reads via MiXCR and lists one record per CDR3 protein. This sample carries some 550,000 distinct CDR3 sequences, roughly a quarter of them seen once, and the ten largest clones take 2.5% to 3%. The data were also submitted as part of a second study, on T cells expressing NK-cell markers.

The sequences come from CD4+ T cells sorted from PBMCs, collected about 11 days after vaccination. The receptors stem from a man aged 50 to 60 who received an inactivated influenza vaccine. CDR3s include the opening cysteine and the closing phenylalanine or tryptophan. A D gene is named only where the DNA matches it firmly. Clone size is shown for a subset of rows, as once, few, many or a class of expanded clone.

j_gene	d_gene	v_gene	abundance	CDR3nt	CDR3aa
TRBJ2-3	NA	TRBV3-1	NA	TGTGCCAGCAGCCAAGTGGGCGGCCTCCGCGCAGATACGCAGTATTTT	CASSQVGGLRADTQYF
TRBJ1-2	NA	TRBV5-1	many	TGCGCCAGCAGCACCGGACAGAGGGGGTACACCTTC	CASSTGQRGYTF
TRBJ2-1	TRBD2	TRBV7-8	NA	TGTGCCAGCAGCCCTACTAGCGGGACCTACAATGAGCAGTTCTTC	CASSPTSGTYNEQFF
TRBJ1-1	NA	TRBV18	NA	TGTGCCAGCTCACCGGTTCAGGTCGAGTCAAGCACTGAAGCTTTCTTT	CASSPVQVESSTEAFF
TRBJ1-1	NA	TRBV7-2	many	TGTGCCAGCAGCTCAGGGGAAACTGAAGCTTTCTTT	CASSSGETEAFF
TRBJ1-5	TRBD1	TRBV20-1	NA	TGCAGTGCTAGAGGGTCAGGGGGTGATCAGCCCCAGCATTTT	CSARGSGGDQPQHF
TRBJ1-6	TRBD1	TRBV6-5	NA	TGTGCCAGCAGTTACCTGCCGGGGGACAGGGGCTTGGCACCCCTCCACTTT	CASSYLPGDRGLAPLHF
TRBJ2-5	NA	TRBV20-1	NA	TGCAGTGCTAGTCCCGACAGCTATCTTCAAGAGACCCAGTACTTC	CSASPDSYLQETQYF
TRBJ2-5	TRBD2	TRBV11-2	few	TGTGCCAGCAGTTCCCTAGCGGTCCAAGAGACCCAGTACTTC	CASSSLAVQETQYF
TRBJ2-7	TRBD1	TRBV10-3	few	TGTGCCATCAGTCCGGGACAGGGACGCGAGCAGTACTTC	CAISPGQGREQYF
TRBJ1-3	NA	TRBV7-9	many	TGTGCCAGCAGTTTGGGGTCTGGAAACACCATATATTTT	CASSLGSGNTIYF
TRBJ2-3	NA	TRBV29-1	few	TGCAGCGTTGACTTAATGGGTAACACAGATACGCAGTATTTT	CSVDLMGNTDTQYF
TRBJ2-3	TRBD1	TRBV20-1	NA	TGCAGTGCTAGAGTCAGGGGGGATACGCAGTATTTT	CSARVRGDTQYF
TRBJ2-3	TRBD1	TRBV7-9	NA	TGTGCCAGCAGCTCCCTGGGACAGGGGTCGGATACGCAGTATTTT	CASSSLGQGSDTQYF
TRBJ2-3	NA	TRBV5-1	few	TGCGCCAGCAGCTTGGGCTGGACAGTCCCTCCTAGCACAGATACGCAGTATTTT	CASSLGWTVPPSTDTQYF
TRBJ2-7	TRBD1	TRBV28	few	TGTGCCAGCAGTCCGGCAGACAGGGGCGAGCAGTACTTC	CASSPADRGEQYF